This entry is about one T cell receptor (beta chain). The sample originates from a study of blood T cell repertoires in COVID-19. At the level of the study: Samples taken during acute and convalescent COVID-19 were collected in the United States, Italy and Spain. PBMCs, B-cell-depleted T cells, or T cells were the source of the cDNA or gDNA that made up the material.

The CDR3 contains 14 residues. V dropped 7 bases and J dropped 6; count of bases not matched to a gene: 9. CDR1 KGHSH and CDR2 LQKENI come from the germline V gene. Produced via immunoSEQ multiplex PCR; TCRdb's table is partial and in-frame only. The sample has 100,000 to 150,000 clones, 85% seen once. Sequenced material: peripheral blood. The chain employs TRBV18 and TRBJ2-7, with TRBD2 matching 10 bases. The receptor was isolated from an older man with active or convalescent COVID-19. Here the CDR3 DNA reads TGTGCCAGCTTCAGGACTAGCGGATCGGGCGAGCAGTACTTC. It is translated as CASFRTSGSGEQYF. The variable domain in full, completed from reference TRBV18 and TRBJ2-7, reads NAGVMQNPRHLVRRRGQEARLRCSPMKGHSHVYWYRQLPEEGLKFMVYLQKENIIDESGMPKERFSAEFPKEGPSILRIQQVVRGDSAAYFCASFRTSGSGEQYFGPGTRLTVT.